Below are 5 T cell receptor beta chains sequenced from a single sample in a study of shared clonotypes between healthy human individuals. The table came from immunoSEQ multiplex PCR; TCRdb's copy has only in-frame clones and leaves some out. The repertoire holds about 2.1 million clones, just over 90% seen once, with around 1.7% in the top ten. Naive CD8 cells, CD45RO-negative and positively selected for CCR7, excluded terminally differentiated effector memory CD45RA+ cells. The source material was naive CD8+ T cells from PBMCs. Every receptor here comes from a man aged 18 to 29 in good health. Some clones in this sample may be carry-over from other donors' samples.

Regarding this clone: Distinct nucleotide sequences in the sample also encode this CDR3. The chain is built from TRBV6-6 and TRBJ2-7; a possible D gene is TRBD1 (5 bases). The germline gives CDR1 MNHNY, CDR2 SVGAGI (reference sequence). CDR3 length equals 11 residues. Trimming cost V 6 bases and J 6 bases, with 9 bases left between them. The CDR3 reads CASSPGFEQYF. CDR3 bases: TGTGCCAGCAGCCCAGGGTTCGAGCAGTACTTC.

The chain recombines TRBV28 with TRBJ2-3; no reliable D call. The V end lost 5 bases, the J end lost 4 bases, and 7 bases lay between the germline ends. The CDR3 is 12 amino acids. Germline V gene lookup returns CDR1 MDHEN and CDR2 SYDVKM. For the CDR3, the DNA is TGTGCCAGCAGTCCCTCCTCAGATACGCAGTATTTT. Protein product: CASSPSSDTQYF.

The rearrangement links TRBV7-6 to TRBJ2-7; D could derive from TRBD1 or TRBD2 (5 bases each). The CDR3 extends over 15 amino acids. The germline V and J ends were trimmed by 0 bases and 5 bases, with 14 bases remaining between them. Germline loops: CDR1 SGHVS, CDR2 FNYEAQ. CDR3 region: CASSLARGEADEQYF. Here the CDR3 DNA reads TGTGCCAGCAGCTTAGCGAGGGGCGAAGCAGACGAGCAGTACTTC.

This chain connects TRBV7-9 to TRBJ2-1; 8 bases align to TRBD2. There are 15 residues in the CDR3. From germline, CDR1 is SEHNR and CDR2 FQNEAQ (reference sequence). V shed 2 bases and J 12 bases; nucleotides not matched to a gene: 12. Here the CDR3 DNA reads TGTGCCAGCAGCTTACTGGGACTAGTGAATATGGGGCAGTTCTTC. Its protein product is CASSLLGLVNMGQFF.

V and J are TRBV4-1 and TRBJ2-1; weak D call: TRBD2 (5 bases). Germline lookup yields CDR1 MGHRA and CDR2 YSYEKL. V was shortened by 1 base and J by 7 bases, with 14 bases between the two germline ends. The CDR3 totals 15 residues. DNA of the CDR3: TGCGCCAGCAGCCAAGCTAGCCCGGGCCTGAATGAGCAGTTCTTC. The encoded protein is CASSQASPGLNEQFF.